A selection of T cell receptor beta chains follows, all from one sample in a study of Ad26.COV2.S vaccination and SARS-CoV-2 variants. Here immunoSEQ multiplex PCR was the method, and the copy in TCRdb shows in-frame clones only, minus some. The data hold about 470,000 clones, with 90% observed a single time. The input for sequencing was peripheral blood, taken in a trial of Ad26.COV2.S vaccine versus placebo. All receptors come from a person between 18 and 59 years old who received the Ad26.COV2.S COVID-19 vaccine or a placebo. CDR3s include the opening cysteine and the closing phenylalanine or tryptophan. The order of the fields is D gene, V gene, clone size, J gene, CDR3 protein, CDR3 DNA. D genes are given only for firm matches. Some rows have no size entry. The others give once, few or many, or a class for an expanded clone.

>TRBD2|TRBV6-2/TRBV6-3|NA|TRBJ2-1
CASSPSGRAFGNEQFF
TGTGCCAGCAGCCCTAGCGGGAGGGCCTTTGGTAATGAGCAGTTCTTC
>NA|TRBV19|NA|TRBJ1-1
CASSVDTEAFF
TGTGCCAGTAGTGTCGACACTGAAGCTTTCTTT
>NA|TRBV11-1|NA|TRBJ2-5
CASSLYQETQYF
TGTGCCAGCAGCTTGTACCAAGAGACCCAGTACTTC
>TRBD2|TRBV5-1|few|TRBJ2-2
CASSLGSGRETGELFF
TGCGCCAGCAGCTTAGGGAGCGGGAGAGAAACCGGGGAGCTGTTTTTT
>TRBD2|TRBV7-9|NA|TRBJ2-1
CASSKGLAGGSSYNEQFF
TGTGCCAGCAGCAAAGGACTAGCGGGGGGGAGCTCCTACAATGAGCAGTTCTTC
>NA|TRBV5-4|NA|TRBJ1-2
CASSRDGNYGYTF
TGTGCCAGCAGCCGGGACGGTAACTATGGCTACACCTTC
>NA|TRBV11-2|NA|TRBJ1-1
CASSLSAGTRAFF
TGTGCCAGCAGCTTAAGCGCAGGGACGAGGGCTTTCTTT
>NA|TRBV6-2/TRBV6-3|NA|TRBJ2-1
CASSYQSREREQFF
TGTGCCAGCAGTTACCAGAGCCGCGAGCGCGAGCAGTTCTTC
>NA|TRBV3-1/TRBV3-2|NA|TRBJ2-5
CASSLEVGQFQETQYF
TGTGCCAGCAGCCTCGAAGTAGGACAGTTCCAAGAGACCCAGTACTTC
>TRBD2|TRBV7-2|NA|TRBJ2-3
CASSLGAGLTDTQYF
TGTGCCAGCAGCTTAGGAGCGGGGTTAACAGATACGCAGTATTTT
>TRBD1|TRBV28|NA|TRBJ2-3
CASSLGTGHTDTQYF
TGTGCCAGCAGTTTAGGGACAGGGCACACAGATACGCAGTATTTT
>TRBD2|TRBV10-3|NA|TRBJ2-7
CAISIGSGSSYEQYF
TGTGCCATCAGTATAGGCAGCGGGAGCTCCTACGAGCAGTACTTC
>NA|TRBV9|NA|TRBJ1-3
CASSVGTAKGNTIYF
TGTGCCAGCAGCGTAGGCACCGCGAAAGGAAACACCATATATTTT
>NA|TRBV5-4|NA|TRBJ2-1
CASSFGGYNEQFF
TGTGCCAGCAGCTTCGGTGGTTACAATGAGCAGTTCTTC
>NA|TRBV9|NA|TRBJ2-4
CASSPPRGSNWFPKNIQYF
TGTGCCAGCAGCCCCCCGAGGGGGTCTAACTGGTTTCCCAAAAACATTCAGTACTTC
>NA|TRBV5-6|NA|TRBJ2-1
CASSLMSEQFF
TGTGCCAGCAGCTTGATGAGTGAGCAGTTCTTC
>NA|TRBV10-3|NA|TRBJ1-6
CAISIRGLNSPLHF
TGTGCCATCAGTATACGGGGCCTTAATTCACCCCTCCACTTT
>TRBD2|TRBV7-9|NA|TRBJ2-1
CASSLGELAGRNEQFF
TGTGCCAGCAGCTTAGGTGAACTAGCGGGAAGGAATGAGCAGTTCTTC
>NA|TRBV13|NA|TRBJ2-5
CASSLGAAQTQYF
TGTGCCAGCAGCTTAGGGGCCGCGCAGACCCAGTACTTC
>TRBD2|TRBV19|NA|TRBJ2-1
CASRTLAGGGWDEQFF
TGTGCCAGTAGGACTCTGGCGGGAGGAGGGTGGGATGAGCAGTTCTTC
>TRBD1|TRBV27|NA|TRBJ2-2
CASSFTGGAGLGELFF
TGTGCCAGCAGTTTTACAGGGGGCGCAGGGTTAGGGGAGCTGTTTTTT
>TRBD1|TRBV7-2|NA|TRBJ2-2
CASSLAAGGTGELFF
TGTGCCAGCAGCTTAGCGGCAGGGGGCACCGGGGAGCTGTTTTTT
>NA|TRBV6-2/TRBV6-3|NA|TRBJ2-3
CASSWAPRQDYRTDTQYF
TGTGCCAGCAGTTGGGCCCCTCGACAGGACTATCGGACAGATACGCAGTATTTT
>NA|TRBV7-9|NA|TRBJ2-7
CASSLVGLVYEQYF
TGTGCCAGCAGCTTAGTGGGATTAGTATACGAGCAGTACTTC
>NA|TRBV18|NA|TRBJ1-1
CASSSTQNTEAFF
TGTGCCAGCTCGTCGACACAGAACACTGAAGCTTTCTTT
>TRBD2|TRBV4-1|NA|TRBJ2-7
CASSLAGRDTYEQYF
TGCGCCAGCAGCCTAGCCGGGAGGGATACGTACGAGCAGTACTTC
>NA|TRBV6-2/TRBV6-3|NA|TRBJ2-3
CASSYSLWSSTDTQYF
TGTGCCAGCAGTTACTCCCTGTGGTCTAGCACAGATACGCAGTATTTT
>NA|TRBV6-5|NA|TRBJ2-3
CASSTRAHRLDTQYF
TGTGCCAGCAGTACCCGGGCCCACAGGTTAGATACGCAGTATTTT
>NA|TRBV28|NA|TRBJ2-3
CASNPFELGTDTQYF
TGTGCCAGCAACCCCTTTGAACTCGGCACAGATACGCAGTATTTT
>NA|TRBV28|NA|TRBJ2-3
CASIPLRDSYTDTQYF
TGTGCCAGCATTCCCCTCCGGGACTCGTACACAGATACGCAGTATTTT
>TRBD1|TRBV5-8|NA|TRBJ2-1
CASSREKDRDRGSPYNEQFF
TGTGCCAGCAGCCGGGAAAAGGACCGGGACAGGGGCTCCCCCTACAATGAGCAGTTCTTC
>TRBD1|TRBV24-1|NA|TRBJ1-2
CATSAKLGGRGLDYGYTF
TGTGCCACCAGTGCCAAATTAGGGGGCAGGGGGCTCGACTATGGCTACACCTTC
>NA|TRBV3-1/TRBV3-2|few|TRBJ2-2
CASSQGYPSANTGELFF
TGTGCCAGCAGCCAAGGGTACCCATCTGCGAACACCGGGGAGCTGTTTTTT
>TRBD2|TRBV20-1|NA|TRBJ2-3
CSASPSGGTDTQYF
TGCAGTGCTAGTCCTAGCGGGGGCACAGATACGCAGTATTTT
>TRBD1|TRBV7-9|once|TRBJ1-1
CASSLVQGERAEAFF
TGTGCCAGCAGCTTAGTGCAGGGGGAAAGGGCTGAAGCTTTCTTT
>NA|TRBV27|NA|TRBJ2-7
CASSNNRRRYF
TGTGCCAGCAGTAACAACAGGAGGCGGTACTTC
>TRBD1|TRBV28|NA|TRBJ1-5
CASRQTGTEYSNQPQHF
TGTGCCAGCAGGCAGACCGGGACAGAGTATAGCAATCAGCCCCAGCATTTT
>NA|TRBV27|NA|TRBJ2-3
CASSLMWELTDTQYF
TGTGCCAGCAGTTTAATGTGGGAGCTTACGGATACGCAGTATTTT
>NA|TRBV19|NA|TRBJ2-7
CASSPRRTGSYEQYF
TGTGCCAGTAGTCCTAGGCGGACTGGCTCCTACGAGCAGTACTTC
>TRBD1|TRBV7-9|NA|TRBJ2-2
CASSLEVGQGNTGELFF
TGTGCCAGCAGCCTAGAGGTGGGACAGGGGAACACCGGGGAGCTGTTTTTT
>TRBD1|TRBV27|NA|TRBJ2-7
CASNGPGQGLNEQYF
TGTGCCAGCAATGGACCGGGACAGGGGCTTAACGAGCAGTACTTC
>NA|TRBV24-1|NA|TRBJ2-2
CATSDFSGAGNTGELFF
TGTGCCACCAGTGATTTTTCGGGGGCGGGAAACACCGGGGAGCTGTTTTTT
>NA|TRBV5-4|NA|TRBJ2-1
CASSLLRFSGPSYNEQFF
TGTGCCAGCAGCTTGTTGCGTTTTTCGGGACCCTCCTACAATGAGCAGTTCTTC
>NA|TRBV28|NA|TRBJ1-5
CASSSRGFGQPQHF
TGTGCCAGCAGTTCGAGGGGTTTTGGCCAGCCCCAGCATTTT
>TRBD2|TRBV4-3|NA|TRBJ2-1
CASSRVAGAHNEQFF
TGCGCCAGCAGCCGAGTGGCGGGAGCACACAATGAGCAGTTCTTC
>NA|TRBV7-2|once|TRBJ2-7
CASSFPDPSALQYF
TGTGCCAGCAGCTTCCCGGACCCCTCGGCGTTGCAGTACTTC
>NA|TRBV7-3|few|TRBJ2-2
CASSLVAANTGELFF
TGTGCCAGCAGCTTAGTAGCGGCGAACACCGGGGAGCTGTTTTTT
>NA|TRBV30|NA|TRBJ1-3
CAWAGGPTSGNTIYF
TGTGCCTGGGCCGGTGGGCCGACCTCTGGAAACACCATATATTTT
>NA|TRBV7-3|NA|TRBJ1-2
CASSLTPGAHGYTF
TGTGCCAGCAGCTTAACCCCAGGGGCGCATGGCTACACCTTC
>NA|TRBV18|once|TRBJ1-1
CASSPKNPEAFF
TGTGCCAGCTCACCAAAGAATCCTGAAGCTTTCTTT
>NA|TRBV11-1|NA|TRBJ2-7
CASSTRLVGEQYF
TGTGCCAGCAGCACGCGACTAGTTGGCGAGCAGTACTTC
>TRBD1|TRBV6-2/TRBV6-3|NA|TRBJ1-5
CASSYYSGTGGPLYQPQHF
TGTGCCAGCAGTTACTATTCCGGGACAGGGGGCCCTCTTTATCAGCCCCAGCATTTT
>NA|TRBV11-2|NA|TRBJ2-5
CASSKGGTAQETQYF
TGTGCCAGCAGCAAAGGAGGGACAGCCCAAGAGACCCAGTACTTC